A selection of T cell receptor beta chains follows, all from one sample in a study of human T cells and chemical hapten exposure. From the RACE reads, TCRdb called clonotypes with MiXCR, one entry per CDR3 protein. The profile shows more than 90,000 distinct CDR3 sequences, about an eighth of them singletons. The source was whole blood, collected in connection with sensitization to the hapten diphenylcyclopropenone (DPC). The receptors shown here come from a woman in her thirties or forties with alopecia areata. Some clones in this sample may be carry-over from other donors' samples. CDR3s include the opening cysteine and the closing phenylalanine or tryptophan. D genes are given only for firm matches. The size entry is marked missing in some rows and otherwise reads once, few, many or a size class.

TRBV4-1,TRBJ1-5,-,many,TGCGCCAGCAGCCAAGATCTCAATAGGAACAATCAGCCCCAGCATTTT,CASSQDLNRNNQPQHF
TRBV5-5,TRBJ2-3,-,-,TGTGCCAGCAGCTTGGACAGGGGCACAGATACGCAGTATTTT,CASSLDRGTDTQYF
TRBV6-5,TRBJ2-3,-,few,TGTGCCAGCAGTTACCCGGGAGTGGATACGCAGTATTTT,CASSYPGVDTQYF
TRBV7-2,TRBJ2-3,TRBD2,few,TGTGCCAGCAGCGCACGACTAGCGGGGCAGTATTTT,CASSARLAGQYF
TRBV4-2,TRBJ2-1,TRBD2,few,TGTGCCAGCAGCCAAGATCTAAATACCGGGACTAGTAAGTTCTTC,CASSQDLNTGTSKFF
TRBV6-5,TRBJ2-5,-,once,TGTGCCAGCAGTTACGAACGGGGGTTGGAGACCCAGTACTTC,CASSYERGLETQYF
TRBV5-1,TRBJ1-1,-,-,TGCGCCAGCAGCTTGGATTCGGCTGAAGCTTTCTTT,CASSLDSAEAFF
TRBV24-1,TRBJ2-1,-,many,TGTGCCACCAGTGATCCACCCGGGGGGCCGTACAATGAGCAGTTCTTC,CATSDPPGGPYNEQFF
TRBV20-1,TRBJ1-5,TRBD1,many,TGCAGTGCGCCTCCCCCCTTTCGGGACAGGCCCCAGGGCGATCAGCCCCAGCATTTT,CSAPPPFRDRPQGDQPQHF
TRBV29-1,TRBJ1-5,TRBD1,few,TGCAGCGCCCTGGGACAGGGGGCGAATCAGCCCCAGCATTTT,CSALGQGANQPQHF
TRBV6-2/TRBV6-3,TRBJ2-1,TRBD1,-,TGTGCCAGCATAAGGGACAGGGCCCTCCTGGGGGAGCAGTTCTTC,CASIRDRALLGEQFF
TRBV19,TRBJ1-2,-,few,TGTGCCAGTAGTATGGGAACAGGGAGTGGCTACACCTTC,CASSMGTGSGYTF
TRBV28,TRBJ2-6,-,-,TGTGCCAGCAGTCCCAACACCGGGACCTTCGCCTCTGGGGCCAACGTCCTGACTTTC,CASSPNTGTFASGANVLTF
TRBV12-3/TRBV12-4,TRBJ2-3,-,-,TGTGCCAGCACTGTGGGGGGCTCGGGCACAGATACGCAGTATTTT,CASTVGGSGTDTQYF
TRBV5-1,TRBJ2-3,TRBD2,few,TGCGCCAGCAGCCCGGGGGGACTAGCGGAGAAGACAGATACGCAGTATTTT,CASSPGGLAEKTDTQYF
TRBV3-1,TRBJ1-4,-,-,TGTGCCAGGGGGGGAATGGGGACTAATGAAAAACTGTTTTTT,CARGGMGTNEKLFF